This T cell receptor beta chain was found in a study of blood T cells in healthy people across ages (dated by TCRdb to between 2015 and 2017). About the investigation overall: In model experiments, template switching captured roughly one uniquely barcoded TCR beta cDNA molecule for every two T cells. The study analyzed two additional independent replicas of 1 million unique cDNA reads from the same blood draw for two donors, one aged 18 to 30 and one aged 80 or older. To avoid experimental bias, donors of different ages were randomly spread across the sequencing lanes. Age-related changes in TCR beta repertoire diversity were measured in the study by deep sequencing normalized with unique cDNA molecular identifiers. The donors were split into four age groups: young (average about 15 years), middle-aged (over 35), aged (62) and long-lived (roughly 80).

The paper's findings and limits, for the study overall: There was a strong correlation between observed TCR beta diversity and the percentage of naive T cells measured by flow cytometry. Conclusive comparison of naive and antigen-experienced compartments was prevented by the profiling of bulk unsorted PBMCs. As age increased, observed TCR beta diversity per million T cells dropped in a roughly linear way, and a significant reduction was already evident by age around 41. Compared with the aged group, the long-lived group had more naive CD4+ T cells, fewer expanded clones and increased TCR diversity, a pattern suggesting age selection. Estimates of total diversity based on one million sequenced T cells were considered lower bounds and underestimates. Because donor CMV infection status was unknown, age-related changes in expanded clonotypes were potentially confounded.

Systemically healthy Caucasian individuals from Russia, some 40 in total and aged about 6 to 90 years, were included as donors. Around 9.7 milliliters of peripheral blood were collected from each donor into EDTA-treated Vacutainer tubes. Ficoll-Paque density-gradient centrifugation was used to isolate PBMCs, with at least 7 million per sample. Trizol reagent was used to extract total RNA from PBMCs, with at least 5 micrograms per sample. Naive CD45RAhigh/CD27high T cell percentages were measured by flow cytometry on a PBMC aliquot from every donor. Library preparation was by 5' RACE. Instrument on record: Illumina HiSeq 2500. A second roughly 6 to 12 cycle PCR used a sample-barcoded 5' primer and a J-beta primer mix. A unique molecular identifier was introduced onto each TCR beta cDNA molecule by a template-switch 5' adaptor carrying 12 random nucleotides. Each sample yielded at least 2.5 million CDR3-containing paired-end reads. The Mint cDNA synthesis kit, primed by a TRBC-specific oligonucleotide, was used to synthesize first-strand cDNA from all RNA. Following uracil-DNA glycosylase treatment, all cDNA underwent a first 18-cycle PCR with the universal primers M1SS and BC2_uni_R. The authors processed their data as follows. For normalization, 1 million high-quality reads were randomly selected from each sample, with every read carrying a distinct molecular identifier. Instead of being binned into consensus sequences, reads that shared molecular identifiers were thrown out. MiTCR, with a Q25 quality threshold and the strictest error-elimination algorithm, was used for CDR3 identification, clonotype clustering and error correction. A nonparametric unseen species model with Euler transformation was used to estimate a lower bound on total TCR beta diversity. TCRdb reprocessing: public reads trimmed at Q25 with fastp, clones called with MiXCR, in-frame beta chains kept. Merged by CDR3 protein, the rows form single entries marked with the most common genes and DNA. TCRdb, not the authors, supplied the V and J calls. The sample includes hundreds of thousands of distinct CDR3 sequences, with 58% observed a single time. About 20% of the sample is taken by the ten largest.

The germline ends are 14 bases apart after V is trimmed by 0 bases and J by 2 bases. Reading the germline V gene (reference sequence) gives CDR1 DFQATT and CDR2 SNEGSKA. The CDR3, cysteine through phenylalanine, is 15 amino acids long. Only the CDR3 portion is preserved as DNA: 45 bases, with reading frame beginning at the first base. As to this clonotype: Its antigen is not yet known. No clone much larger than this one lies a single base away; base qualities are absent.

Recombination linked TRBV20-1 to TRBJ2-7, with TRBD1 as a weak D call on 5 bases. The receptor's source is a man aged 30 to 39 in good health. The sequencing sample was made of blood. The CDR3 here reads CSARDFTGDTYEQYF. The nucleotides are TGCAGTGCTAGAGATTTCACAGGTGACACCTACGAGCAGTACTTC.